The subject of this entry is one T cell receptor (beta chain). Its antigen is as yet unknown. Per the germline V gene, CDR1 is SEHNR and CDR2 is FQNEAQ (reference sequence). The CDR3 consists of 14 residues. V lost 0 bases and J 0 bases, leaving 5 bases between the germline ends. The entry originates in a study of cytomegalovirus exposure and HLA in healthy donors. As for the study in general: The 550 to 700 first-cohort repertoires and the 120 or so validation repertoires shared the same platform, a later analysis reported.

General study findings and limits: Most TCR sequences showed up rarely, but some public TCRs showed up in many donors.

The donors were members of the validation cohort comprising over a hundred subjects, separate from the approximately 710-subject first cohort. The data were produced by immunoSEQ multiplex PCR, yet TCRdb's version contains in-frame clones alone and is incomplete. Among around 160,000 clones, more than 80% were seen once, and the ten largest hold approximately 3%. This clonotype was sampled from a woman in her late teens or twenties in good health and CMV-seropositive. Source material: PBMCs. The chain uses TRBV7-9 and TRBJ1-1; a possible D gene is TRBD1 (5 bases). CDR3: CASSLAGVNTEAFF. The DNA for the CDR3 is TGTGCCAGCAGCTTAGCAGGGGTGAACACTGAAGCTTTCTTT.